Each of the 10 T cell receptor beta chains below was sequenced from the same sample in a study of T-cell reconstitution after alpha-beta-depleted transplantation in children. The library targeted TCRbeta and was prepared with unique molecular identifiers. TCRdb itself ran the PCR reads through MiXCR, one entry per CDR3 protein. Among about 600,000 distinct CDR3 sequences listed, 20% to 25% were seen once. Here the sequenced sample was PBMCs, mostly from graft donor cells, taken 360 days after TCRalphabeta/CD19-depleted stem cell transplant. Receptor source: a boy younger than two who had a stem cell transplant for acute myeloid leukemia, so the T cells may come from the graft donor.

This clonotype has ten or more counts. This chain joins TRBV29-1 and TRBJ2-5; D remains unclear. The CDR3 totals 14 residues. The germline V and J ends were trimmed by 5 bases and 5 bases, with 18 bases remaining between them. Germline V gives CDR1 SQVTM, CDR2 ANQGSEA. The CDR3 loop is CSVYSTYVGETQYF. The CDR3 region has the DNA TGCAGCGTTTACTCAACATACGTGGGGGAGACCCAGTACTTC. Filled out from reference TRBV29-1 and TRBJ2-5, the complete variable domain reads SAVISQKPSRDICQRGTSLTIQCQVDSQVTMMFWYRQQPGQSLTLIATANQGSEATYESGFVIDKFPISRPNLTFSTLTVSNMSPEDSSIYLCSVYSTYVGETQYFGPGTRLLVL.

This clonotype has a handful of counts. This chain connects TRBV20-1 to TRBJ1-1, with 8 bases matching TRBD1. This CDR3 region has 14 residues. CDR1 and CDR2 (germline): DFQATT, SNEGSKA (reference sequence). The trim removed 5 bases at V and 4 bases at J, leaving 9 bases unmatched. The CDR3 coding sequence is TGCAGTGCTCCCGGACAGGGAAGGGGCACTGAAGCTTTCTTT. This encodes CSAPGQGRGTEAFF.

This clonotype has just a few counts. This chain joins TRBV5-1 and TRBJ2-1; TRBD2 matches at 8 bases. With V trimmed by 2 bases and J by 8 bases, 6 bases remained unmatched. The CDR3 is 14 amino acids. CDR1 and CDR2 (germline): SGHRS, YFSETQ. The CDR3 region is CASSFRGGVHEQFF. The CDR3 DNA is TGCGCCAGCAGCTTCCGGGGGGGCGTTCATGAGCAGTTCTTC.

The chain is built from TRBV20-1 and TRBJ2-5; TRBD1 matches at 11 bases. Germline-derived CDR1 and CDR2 are DFQATT and SNEGSKA (reference sequence). J lost 4 bases, V lost 3 bases, and 1 base had no gene match. There are 13 residues in the CDR3. The chain's CDR3 is CSARGTGGETQYF. In DNA, the CDR3 is TGCAGTGCTAGGGGGACAGGGGGAGAGACCCAGTACTTC.

This clonotype was counted between two and nine times. This sequence joins TRBV15 and TRBJ1-2; D is uncertain. The CDR3 loop spans 13 amino acids. Deletions cut 0 bases from V and 4 bases from J, with 6 bases between. The germline V gene encodes CDR1 LNHNV and CDR2 YYDKDF (reference sequence). In DNA form, the CDR3 reads TGTGCCACCAGCAGAGATCCGGGCTATGGCTACACCTTC. It specifies CATSRDPGYGYTF.

CDR3 bases: TGCGCCAGCAGCCAAGATCCGAAGGGAAGGACTGAAGCTTTCTTT. This sequence encodes CASSQDPKGRTEAFF. This rearrangement joins TRBV4-3 to TRBJ1-1; no clear D. V gave up 0 bases and J gave up 5 bases, with 13 bases separating them. Looked up from germline, CDR1 is LGHNA and CDR2 is YSLEER. The CDR3 is 15 residues long.

This clonotype showed up just a few times. The V call is TRBV7-6, the J call TRBJ2-5; D remains ambiguous. This CDR3 has 12 residues. Trimming shortened V by 6 bases and J by 4 bases, and 9 bases separated the two germline ends. CDR1 is SGHVS, CDR2 FNYEAQ, per germline. The DNA of the CDR3 is TGTGCCAGCAGGGGCTTAGGAGAGACCCAGTACTTC. This translates into CASRGLGETQYF.

This clonotype has a count of ten or more. The V call is TRBV29-1, the J call TRBJ2-7, with D perhaps given as TRBD1 or TRBD2 (5 bases each). CDR1 is SQVTM and CDR2 is ANQGSEA in the germline V gene. Trimming removed 7 bases at V and 5 bases at J, with 15 bases between. The CDR3 covers 12 residues. DNA of the CDR3: TGCAGCGCCTCGGTGGGGGTCCACGAGCAGTACTTC. Residues: CSASVGVHEQYF.

This clonotype was detected only a few times. This rearrangement joins TRBV20-1 to TRBJ2-1, with a possible D match to TRBD2 (6 bases). Per germline, CDR1 DFQATT and CDR2 SNEGSKA (reference sequence). V gave up 0 bases and J gave up 7 bases, with 19 bases separating them. CDR3 length: 16 residues. The CDR3 loop reads CSARDRGANGWNEQFF. The CDR3 coding sequence is TGCAGTGCTAGAGATCGCGGGGCGAACGGTTGGAATGAGCAGTTCTTC.

The chain uses TRBV21-1 and TRBJ2-1; TRBD2 is the table's D call and was not checked against the DNA. TRBV21-1 is tagged as a pseudogene. CDR3 size: 14 residues. CDR3 coding DNA: TGTGCCAGCAGCAAAGAGGGAGGGTTGGATGAGCAGTTCTTC. It encodes CASSKEGGLDEQFF.